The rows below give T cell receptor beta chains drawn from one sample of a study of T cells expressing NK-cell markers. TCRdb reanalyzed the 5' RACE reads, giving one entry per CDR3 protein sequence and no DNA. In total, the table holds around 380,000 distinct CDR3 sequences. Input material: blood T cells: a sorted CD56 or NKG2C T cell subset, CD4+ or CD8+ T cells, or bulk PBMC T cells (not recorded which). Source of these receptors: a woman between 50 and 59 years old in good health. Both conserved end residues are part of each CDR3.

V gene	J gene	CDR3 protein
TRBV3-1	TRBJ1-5	CASSQEGLYQPQHF
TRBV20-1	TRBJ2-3	CSAGSSGSRSDTQYF
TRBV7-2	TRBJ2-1	CARWGGYNEQFF
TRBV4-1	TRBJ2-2	CASSPTPVTTGELFF
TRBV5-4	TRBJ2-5	CASSSGQAMEETQYF
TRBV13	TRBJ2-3	CASSPTLLTSGTDTQYF
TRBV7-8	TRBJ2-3	CASSLSRYPSGRAPTQYF
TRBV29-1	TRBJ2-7	CSVLGGPAYEQYF
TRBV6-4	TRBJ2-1	CASSATSNNEQFF
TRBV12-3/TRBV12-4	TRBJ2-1	CASSQAGTYNEQFF
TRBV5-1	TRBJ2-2	CTSSLVASGRSNTGELFF
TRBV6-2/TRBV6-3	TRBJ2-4	CASSYKGTYLAKNIQYF
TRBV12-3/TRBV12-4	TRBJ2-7	CASRPRTGTVGTYEQYF
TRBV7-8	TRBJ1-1	CASSPTGSVNTEAFF
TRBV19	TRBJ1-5	CASSTGGRQPQHF
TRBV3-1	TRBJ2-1	CASSQEGWRGTTKQFF
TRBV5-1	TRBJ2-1	CASSLGGDRVRNEQFF
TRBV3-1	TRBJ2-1	CASSQERGGSYNEQFF
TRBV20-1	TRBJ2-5	CSAVWTSGAQETQYF
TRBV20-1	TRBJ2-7	CSAELQGLAGDEQYF
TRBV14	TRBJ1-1	CASSQWGGKAFF
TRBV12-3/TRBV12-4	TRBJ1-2	CASSLGEANYGYTF
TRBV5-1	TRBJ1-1	CASSLEMNTEAFF
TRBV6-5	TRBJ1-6	CASSSEYQNGVSPLHF
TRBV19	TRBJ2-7	CASSTEGTSGTYEQYF
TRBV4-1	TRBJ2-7	CASSTGQSSYEQYF
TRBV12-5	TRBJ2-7	CASLGGGLPYEQYF
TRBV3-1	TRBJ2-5	CASSQESRDVETQYF
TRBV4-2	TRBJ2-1	CASSQDPGGEQFF
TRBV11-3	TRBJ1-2	CASSSSGRNYGYTF
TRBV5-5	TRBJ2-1	CASSLQGTSGRFGQFF
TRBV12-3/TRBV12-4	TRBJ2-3	CASSLQWGSTDTQYF
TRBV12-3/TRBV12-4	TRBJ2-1	CASSFRAGIIYNEQFF
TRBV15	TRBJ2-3	CATGGSRANTQYF
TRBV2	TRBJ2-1	CASSGRGRGINEQFF
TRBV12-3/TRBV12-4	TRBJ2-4	CASTQRNKNIQYF
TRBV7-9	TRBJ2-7	CASRDGTGFYEQYF
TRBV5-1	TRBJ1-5	CASSLEGGGNQPQHF
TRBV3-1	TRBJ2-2	CASSQEVALTGELFF
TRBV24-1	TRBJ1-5	CATRPTGENQPQHF
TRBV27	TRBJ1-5	CASGRVGNQPQHF
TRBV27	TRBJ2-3	CASSRTDTDTQYF
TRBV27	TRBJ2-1	CAIGGGTGRWSNEQFF
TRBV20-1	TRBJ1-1	CSADRQGSNTEAFF
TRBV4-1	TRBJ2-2	CASSPQGTNTGELFF
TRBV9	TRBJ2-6	CASSSAGTNPLPSGANVLTF
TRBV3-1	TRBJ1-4	CASSQVLNVEKLFF
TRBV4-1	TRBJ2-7	CASSQAPSYEQYF